This TCR beta chain was found in a study of radiotherapy plus CTLA-4 blockade in lung cancer (dated by TCRdb to between 2017 and 2018). Turning to the overall study: Objective responses were observed in 18% of enrolled patients, and disease control was achieved in approximately 32%. The investigation overall reported the following: After treatment with radiotherapy and ipilimumab, TCR clones that came from tumors expanded in the peripheral blood. The strongest predictors of response were reported to be early dynamic shifts in blood T cell clones along with a rise in serum interferon-beta following radiation.

A remark on this clone: Its recognized antigen is unknown. No much larger clone is present one base from it, and per-base qualities are unavailable.

The CDR3 has 16 amino acids, counting the end cysteine and phenylalanine. The sequence is cut down to CDR3 DNA, 48 bases in frame from base 1. CDR1 and CDR2, looked up from the germline V gene, are SGHAT and FQNNGV. For this chain, trimming is 0 bases at the V end and 8 bases at the J end, and the number of junction bases without a gene match is 6. In this study, focal radiation therapy paired with CTLA-4 blockade (ipilimumab) was tested in patients who had chemo-refractory metastatic non-small-cell lung cancer. Libraries came from the immunoSEQ multiplex PCR assay. TCRdb took over this immuneACCESS table, retaining in-frame rearrangements with V and J assigned. Such tables are incomplete; in checked studies, under half of the missing clones stem from an unresolved V gene, and the remainder is unexplained. This sample holds 75,000 or so clones; around four fifths were observed only once. 7.1% of the sample is taken by the ten largest.

Material: peripheral blood, obtained from a patient treated with radiotherapy plus ipilimumab. The TCR comes from a human donor with non-small cell lung cancer who had a complete response to radiotherapy plus ipilimumab. In this chain, TRBV11-2 is recombined with TRBJ1-6, and 8 junctional nucleotides match TRBD1. For the CDR3, the sequence is CASSLDSQGAYSPLHF. The DNA sequence is as follows: TGTGCCAGCAGCTTAGATAGTCAGGGGGCATATTCACCCCTCCACTTT.